This T cell receptor (beta chain) was documented in a study of blood T cells in healthy people across ages. Across the study: Template switching retrieved approximately one barcoded beta molecule for each two T cells. Study-level results: Because donor CMV status was unknown, expanded clonotype changes were possibly confounded.

Using a J-beta primer mix together with a sample-barcoded 5' primer, a second PCR was run for roughly 7 to 11 cycles. A template-switch adaptor that had 12 random nucleotides put a tag on each cDNA molecule. Each CDR3 protein is one row after TCRdb ran MiXCR on the 5' RACE reads. The repertoire holds roughly 1.7 million distinct CDR3 sequences, with roughly 32% as singletons. V was clipped by 5 bases and J by 3 bases, with 14 bases between them. The V gene's germline CDR1 is MNHNS and CDR2 SASEGT. The CDR3 extends over 14 amino acids. This clonotype has a count of ten or more. Its antigen is as yet unknown.

The sample was blood. This sequence originates from a woman aged 25 to 39 in good health. The rearrangement uses TRBV6-1 and TRBJ2-7, with D possibly being TRBD1 (6 bases). The CDR3 reads CASSLRWTDYEQYF. The CDR3 DNA reads TGTGCCAGCAGTCTCCGTTGGACAGACTACGAGCAGTACTTC.